A selection of T cell receptor beta chains follows, all from one sample in a study of T cell responses to AZD1222 COVID-19 vaccine. Sequenced by immunoSEQ multiplex PCR; TCRdb stores in-frame clones only, minus some. Seen here are 25,000 to 30,000 clones, more than 85% observed once, and the top ten hold roughly 7.3%. The sample consisted of peripheral blood, taken on day 0 of AZD1222 vaccination. The origin of the receptors is an adult in good health. CDR3s include the opening cysteine and the closing phenylalanine or tryptophan. Fields, in order: CDR3 DNA, CDR3 protein, V gene, D gene, J gene, clone size. The D gene is left open where the match is weak. The size of a clone is reported for some rows only, either as once, few or many, or as a class for expanded clones.

TGTGCCACCAGTGATTCCCGACAGGCCACAGATACGCAGTATTTT,CATSDSRQATDTQYF,TRBV24-1,-,TRBJ2-3,-
TGTGCCAGCAGCTTAGCGCAGGGTTCGGAGACCCAGTACTTC,CASSLAQGSETQYF,TRBV7-2,-,TRBJ2-5,-
TGTGCCAGCAGCGGGGACGCCTCTGGGGCCAACGTCCTGACTTTC,CASSGDASGANVLTF,TRBV9,-,TRBJ2-6,-
TGTGCCTCAGGGCAGGGGCGGAACACTGAAGCTTTCTTT,CASGQGRNTEAFF,TRBV6-6,-,TRBJ1-1,-
TGTGCCACCAGCAGGCGCCCCCGGGCTCCTAATGAAAAACTGTTTTTT,CATSRRPRAPNEKLFF,TRBV15,-,TRBJ1-4,-
TGTGCCAGCAGTGTGGACAGCTCCCTGAGCAATCAGCCCCAGCATTTT,CASSVDSSLSNQPQHF,TRBV2,-,TRBJ1-5,-
TGCGCCAGCAGCCAAGAGGGCGGGGAGCTGTTTTTT,CASSQEGGELFF,TRBV4-3,-,TRBJ2-2,-
TGTGCCAGCAGTGAAAACTCGGGCAACGAGCAGTACTTC,CASSENSGNEQYF,TRBV2,-,TRBJ2-7,-
TGTGCCAGCAGCTTAATCCCCCGGCCCCCCTACGAGCAGTACTTC,CASSLIPRPPYEQYF,TRBV7-8,-,TRBJ2-7,-
TGTGCCAGCAGCCAAGTCGGGACGGGTTATGGCTACACCTTC,CASSQVGTGYGYTF,TRBV14,-,TRBJ1-2,-
TGTGCCAGCAGCTTTGATACCCCCCGAGAGACCCAGTACTTC,CASSFDTPRETQYF,TRBV5-6,-,TRBJ2-5,-
TGCGCCAGCAGCTCCGGGACTAGCGATGTTGCCTACGAGCAGTACTTC,CASSSGTSDVAYEQYF,TRBV5-1,TRBD2,TRBJ2-7,-
TGTGCCAGCAGCCGGACAGGGGGCATCTATGGCTACACCTTC,CASSRTGGIYGYTF,TRBV7-9,TRBD1,TRBJ1-2,-
TGTGCCAGCAGCCCGGGACTCCAACCCTACAATGAGCAGTTCTTC,CASSPGLQPYNEQFF,TRBV5-8,-,TRBJ2-1,-
TGTGCCAGCAGCCCAGCCTCTGACAGGGGGCTAAGTGGTACGCAGTATTTT,CASSPASDRGLSGTQYF,TRBV7-6,TRBD1,TRBJ2-3,-
TGTGCCAGCAGCTTAGTCTTAGGAACCCATGGCTACACCTTC,CASSLVLGTHGYTF,TRBV11-2,-,TRBJ1-2,-
TGTGCCAGCAGTTATCCACTGGGTGGCTACACCTTC,CASSYPLGGYTF,TRBV6-5,-,TRBJ1-2,-
TGTGCCAGCAGTTTCCATCATTCCGGGACTGTCAATCAGCCCCAGCATTTT,CASSFHHSGTVNQPQHF,TRBV28,-,TRBJ1-5,-
TGCGCCAGCAGCCAAGATCCAGCGGGAGGGCCGAGTAATGAGCAGTTCTTC,CASSQDPAGGPSNEQFF,TRBV4-3,TRBD2,TRBJ2-1,-
TGCAGTGCTCGTGACAGGGGCTACGAGCAGTACTTC,CSARDRGYEQYF,TRBV20-1,TRBD1,TRBJ2-7,-
TGTGCCAGCAGCTTAGGGCGGTTAACCTCCTACGAGCAGTACTTC,CASSLGRLTSYEQYF,TRBV5-6,-,TRBJ2-7,-
TGCGCCAGCAGCTTGCAGGGGGGGACACCAACTAATGAAAAACTGTTTTTT,CASSLQGGTPTNEKLFF,TRBV5-1,TRBD1,TRBJ1-4,-
TGCGCCAGCAGTAAGGGCGGGGGCTTCTACGAGCAGTACTTC,CASSKGGGFYEQYF,TRBV5-1,-,TRBJ2-7,-
TGTGCCAGCAGCCAAGGGAGGCAATCCCCGCAGTTCTTC,CASSQGRQSPQFF,TRBV3-1/TRBV3-2,-,TRBJ2-1,-
TGTGCCAGCATCATGGGACGGTTGGGCGAGCAGTACTTC,CASIMGRLGEQYF,TRBV5-6,-,TRBJ2-7,once
TGTGCCAGCTCAGCCGGGACAGGGAGTAATGAAAAACTGTTTTTT,CASSAGTGSNEKLFF,TRBV18,TRBD1,TRBJ1-4,-
TGCGCCAGCAGCTTGGGAGGGAACTATGGCTACACCTTC,CASSLGGNYGYTF,TRBV5-1,-,TRBJ1-2,-
TGTGCCAGCAGCTTGGGTCCCGGGGGCAATGAGCAGTTCTTC,CASSLGPGGNEQFF,TRBV5-4,-,TRBJ2-1,-
TGCGCCAGCAGCTTGGATCAGGGGGCGACCTATGGCTACACCTTC,CASSLDQGATYGYTF,TRBV5-1,TRBD1,TRBJ1-2,-
TGTGCCAGTAGTATGGGCAGTCGAAGCAATCAGCCCCAGCATTTT,CASSMGSRSNQPQHF,TRBV19,-,TRBJ1-5,-
TGCGCCAGCAGCCAAGATGGGCTGCCCTATGGCTACACCTTC,CASSQDGLPYGYTF,TRBV4-3,-,TRBJ1-2,-
TGTGCCAGTAGTATAGGAGCGGCGAATGAGCAGTTCTTC,CASSIGAANEQFF,TRBV19,-,TRBJ2-1,-
TGTGCCAGCAGCGCCTTTACGGGACAGAGCTCCTACGAGCAGTACTTC,CASSAFTGQSSYEQYF,TRBV9,TRBD1,TRBJ2-7,-
TGTGCCAGCAGTTACTCTGACTCTGGGGCCAACGTCCTGACTTTC,CASSYSDSGANVLTF,TRBV6-2/TRBV6-3,-,TRBJ2-6,-
TGCACCAGCAGCCAATCGAAGAACACTGAAGCTTTCTTT,CTSSQSKNTEAFF,TRBV1,-,TRBJ1-1,once